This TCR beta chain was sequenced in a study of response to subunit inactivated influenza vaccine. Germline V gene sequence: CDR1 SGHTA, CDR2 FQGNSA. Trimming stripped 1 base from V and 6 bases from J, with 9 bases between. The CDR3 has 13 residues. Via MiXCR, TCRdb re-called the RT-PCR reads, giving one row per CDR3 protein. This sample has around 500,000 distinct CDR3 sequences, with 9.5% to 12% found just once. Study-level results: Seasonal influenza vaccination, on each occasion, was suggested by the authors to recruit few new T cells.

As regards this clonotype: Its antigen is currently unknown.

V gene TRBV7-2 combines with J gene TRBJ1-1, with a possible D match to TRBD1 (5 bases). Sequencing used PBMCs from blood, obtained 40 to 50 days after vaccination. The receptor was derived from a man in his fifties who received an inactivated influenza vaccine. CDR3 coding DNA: TGTGCCAGCAGCTTAGATAGGACATCTGAAGCTTTCTTT. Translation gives CASSLDRTSEAFF.